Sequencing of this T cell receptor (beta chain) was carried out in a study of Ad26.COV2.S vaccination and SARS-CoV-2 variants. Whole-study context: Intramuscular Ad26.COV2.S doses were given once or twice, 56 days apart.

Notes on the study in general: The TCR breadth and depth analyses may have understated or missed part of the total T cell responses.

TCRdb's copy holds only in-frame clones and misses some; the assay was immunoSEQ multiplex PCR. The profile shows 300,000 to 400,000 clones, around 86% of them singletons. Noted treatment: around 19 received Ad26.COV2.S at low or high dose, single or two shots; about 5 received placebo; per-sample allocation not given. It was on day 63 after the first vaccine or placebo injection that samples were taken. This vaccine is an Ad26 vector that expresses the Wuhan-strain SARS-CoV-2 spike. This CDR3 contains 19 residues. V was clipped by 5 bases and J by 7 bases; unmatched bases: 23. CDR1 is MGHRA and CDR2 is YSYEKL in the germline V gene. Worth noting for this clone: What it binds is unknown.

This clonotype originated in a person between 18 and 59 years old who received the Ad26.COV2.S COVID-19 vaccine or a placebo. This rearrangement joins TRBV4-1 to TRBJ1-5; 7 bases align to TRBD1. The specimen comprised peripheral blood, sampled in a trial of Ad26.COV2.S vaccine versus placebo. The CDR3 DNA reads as TGCGCCAGCAGCGAGATTCCCGGGACAGTTAAATCAGGGAGCCAGCCCCAGCATTTT. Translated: CASSEIPGTVKSGSQPQHF.